This T cell receptor beta chain emerged from a study of T cells in Graves' hyperthyroidism and ophthalmopathy (dated by TCRdb to 2018 to 2020). A note on the overall study: A discovery cohort of fewer than 110 patients, roughly 43 with Graves' ophthalmopathy and about 58 with stable Graves' hyperthyroidism, was used to find distinguishing TCR V-J signatures. Prospective prediction of ophthalmopathy was tested in an independent validation cohort consisting of fewer than 20 hyperthyroidism patients and 15 to 17 patients who later progressed to ophthalmopathy. The 100 or so discovery patients were randomly split 7:3 into training and test sets. Thyroid tissue and blood T-cell repertoires from over 5 Graves' hyperthyroidism patients were also compared in the study. After sampling, hyperthyroidism patients received methimazole starting at 30 mg daily, and ophthalmopathy patients received high-dose intravenous methylprednisolone. The paper reports TCR Vbeta CDR3 sequencing of roughly 140 peripheral blood samples: around 41 ophthalmopathy, fewer than 80 hyperthyroidism and approximately 17 progressor patients. What the authors observed across the whole study: Sample size was not statistically predetermined, and investigators were not blinded to group allocation. Most expanded thyroid clonotypes (frequency above 0.001) were also found in blood, which suggests that blood repertoires may mirror thyroid immune responses. A model built on a 13 V-J signature distinguished ophthalmopathy from stable hyperthyroidism, reaching about 88% sensitivity and under 84% specificity in cross-validation and 80%/75% in testing. During validation, the model predicted progression to ophthalmopathy a median of around 6 months ahead of onset, with roughly 65% sensitivity and roughly 72% specificity.

In this sample, this clonotype turned up a few times. Its recognized antigen is unknown. Nothing much larger sits one base from this clone, and base qualities are not available. Exclusion was applied to patients with uncontrolled infections, other autoimmune diseases, pregnancy or lactation. Diagnoses were established on the basis of clinical symptoms, serum thyroxine and TRAb, thyroid ultrasound, and orbital computed tomography. Trizol reagent was used to extract total RNA, and RNA quality was then checked on an Agilent 2100 Bioanalyzer. TCR beta CDR3 regions were amplified from RNA transcripts. A first-round RT-PCR of the TCR CDR3 used the HTBI primer set with the Qiagen OneStep RT-PCR kit. Libraries were constructed in a second round of multiplex PCR, after which size selection and purification were performed. Paired-end sequencing of the libraries was performed with 100 bp reads on an Illumina HiSeq2000. Regarding the original processing steps: SOAPnuke was used to process the raw data, removing reads that contained adapters or uncalled bases, had a mean Phred below 15, or lacked an exact match to the constant primer or identifier. COPE v1.2.5 was used to merge high-quality paired reads, and clonotypes were defined as unique nucleotide sequences. MiTCR v1.1 was used to align clonotypes to the IMGT TRBV, TRBD and TRBJ reference segments. The analysis was restricted to V-J combinations with a frequency above 0.0001, which together covered just over 98% of the repertoires. The TCS score was defined as the ratio of F50 (clonal expansion) to E x V (chaos), calculated using BLOSUM62-based TCRdist between CDR3 peptides within each V-J. Welch's t-statistics and random forest reduced 500 to 550 V-J features to around 14, which were used in a naive Bayes classifier (R e1071). The Morisita-Horn index was used to measure how similar the thyroid and blood repertoires were. The public sequencing data were trimmed at Q25 with fastp and processed into clonotypes with MiXCR by TCRdb, which kept only in-frame beta chains. Rows merge per CDR3 protein into single entries with the most common DNA and genes. The V and J calls shown here were made by TCRdb, not taken from the authors' results. The table for this sample lists about 640,000 distinct CDR3 sequences; just under 45% of them were counted only once. The ten top clones hold less than 8.5% of the sample.

The CDR3 has 15 amino acids, counting the end cysteine and phenylalanine. Solely the CDR3 DNA is kept, with 45 bases framed from the first base. V and J are truncated by 3 bases and 7 bases respectively, leaving an intervening sequence of 13 bases. This receptor was taken from an adult man with Graves' disease, either hyperthyroidism or ophthalmopathy (not recorded which). What was sequenced was peripheral blood or thyroid tissue (not recorded which). The rearranged chain carries TRBV12-3 or TRBV12-4 and TRBJ1-6; TRBD1 might be the D gene, on 5 matching bases. The CDR3 here reads CASSFGQGLNSPLHF. The DNA sequence is given as TGTGCCAGCAGTTTTGGTCAGGGTTTAAATTCACCCCTCCACTTT.